These T cell receptor beta chains were read from a single sample in a study of T cell repertoires in cytomegalovirus infection. TCRdb fed the reads into MiXCR, producing one record per CDR3 protein. The sample shows under 600,000 distinct CDR3 sequences, approximately 15% of them seen only once. The sequencing input was CD8+ T cells from PBMCs. All receptors come from a human donor in good health (CMV status not recorded). Some clones in this sample may be carry-over from other donors' samples. The CDR3 runs from the conserved cysteine through the conserved F or W. D genes are given only for firm matches. Clone size is given for some rows only: seen once, a few or many times, or a class if the clone is expanded.

D gene: NA; clone size: many; V gene: TRBV19; J gene: TRBJ2-7; CDR3 DNA: TGTGCCAGCAGTGGAGGGACAGCGAGCGCCTACGAGCAGTACTTC; CDR3 protein: CASSGGTASAYEQYF
D gene: NA; clone size: many; V gene: TRBV7-3; J gene: TRBJ1-1; CDR3 DNA: TGTGCCAGCAGCTTAGGGCCCCGGGTCGAGGGCACTGAAGCTTTCTTT; CDR3 protein: CASSLGPRVEGTEAFF
D gene: NA; clone size: NA; V gene: TRBV7-9; J gene: TRBJ2-5; CDR3 DNA: TGTGCCAGCAGCTTAAGGTGGAAGAGGATGGACAAAGAGACCCAGTACTTC; CDR3 protein: CASSLRWKRMDKETQYF
D gene: TRBD2; clone size: few; V gene: TRBV15; J gene: TRBJ2-4; CDR3 DNA: TGTGCCACCAGCAACGAAGCGGGAGAGGGCAAAAACATTCAGTACTTC; CDR3 protein: CATSNEAGEGKNIQYF
D gene: TRBD1; clone size: many; V gene: TRBV27; J gene: TRBJ2-7; CDR3 DNA: TGTGCCAGCAGTTTTTCAGGACAGGGGACCTACGAGCAGTACTTC; CDR3 protein: CASSFSGQGTYEQYF
D gene: TRBD1; clone size: once; V gene: TRBV7-3; J gene: TRBJ2-3; CDR3 DNA: TGTGCCAGCAGCTTACGGGGATCTGAGGACAGGGGGCAAGATACGCAGTATTTT; CDR3 protein: CASSLRGSEDRGQDTQYF
D gene: TRBD2; clone size: NA; V gene: TRBV11-2; J gene: TRBJ2-3; CDR3 DNA: TGTGCCAGCAGCTTAGTCGGCGGGGGGGGAGATACGCAGTATTTT; CDR3 protein: CASSLVGGGGDTQYF
D gene: NA; clone size: NA; V gene: TRBV20-1; J gene: TRBJ2-5; CDR3 DNA: TGCAGTGCTATCCCCAGGGGAGGTGGAGAGACCCAGTACTTC; CDR3 protein: CSAIPRGGGETQYF
D gene: NA; clone size: NA; V gene: TRBV20-1; J gene: TRBJ1-5; CDR3 DNA: TGCAGTGCTAGAGATCTGGGGCAGGGTCAGCCCCAGCATTTT; CDR3 protein: CSARDLGQGQPQHF
D gene: NA; clone size: few; V gene: TRBV5-5; J gene: TRBJ1-2; CDR3 DNA: TGTGCCAGCAGCTTGTGGGGCGGTGGCTACACCTTC; CDR3 protein: CASSLWGGGYTF
D gene: NA; clone size: few; V gene: TRBV12-3/TRBV12-4; J gene: TRBJ2-1; CDR3 DNA: TGTGCCAGCAACGCCTACGGGACGCTAGCCTACAATGAGCAGTTCTTC; CDR3 protein: CASNAYGTLAYNEQFF
D gene: TRBD1; clone size: many; V gene: TRBV6-5; J gene: TRBJ2-7; CDR3 DNA: TGTGCCAGCAGCTTCACTACCTCGGACAGGGGGAGTGAGCAGTACTTC; CDR3 protein: CASSFTTSDRGSEQYF
D gene: NA; clone size: many; V gene: TRBV7-8; J gene: TRBJ2-4; CDR3 DNA: TGTGCCAGCAGCTTAGCGGGTCTAAACATTCAGTACTTC; CDR3 protein: CASSLAGLNIQYF
D gene: TRBD1; clone size: many; V gene: TRBV7-6; J gene: TRBJ2-2; CDR3 DNA: TGTGCCAGCAGCTACATTTCGGGACAGTCAAAGGAGGCCGGGGAGCTGTTTTTT; CDR3 protein: CASSYISGQSKEAGELFF
D gene: TRBD1; clone size: few; V gene: TRBV29-1; J gene: TRBJ2-2; CDR3 DNA: TGCAGCGGTCGGGACAGGGATACCGGGGAGCTGTTTTTT; CDR3 protein: CSGRDRDTGELFF
D gene: NA; clone size: few; V gene: TRBV5-6; J gene: TRBJ2-2; CDR3 DNA: TGTGCCAGCAGCTCCCATTTTATGGGGGGGCAAGGGGATACCGGGGAGCTGTTTTTT; CDR3 protein: CASSSHFMGGQGDTGELFF
D gene: NA; clone size: NA; V gene: TRBV4-1; J gene: TRBJ2-1; CDR3 DNA: TGCGCCAGCAGCCAAGAGAAGTTTAACGCCCCAAATGAGCAGTTCTTC; CDR3 protein: CASSQEKFNAPNEQFF
D gene: NA; clone size: many; V gene: TRBV5-6; J gene: TRBJ2-1; CDR3 DNA: TGTGCCAGCAGCGCCCCCCGGGTCGGGTCCTACAATGAGCAGTTCTTC; CDR3 protein: CASSAPRVGSYNEQFF
D gene: NA; clone size: many; V gene: TRBV27; J gene: TRBJ2-7; CDR3 DNA: TGTGCCAGCAGTTACGCCCCCGGGGCGGCCTACGAGCAGTACTTC; CDR3 protein: CASSYAPGAAYEQYF
D gene: TRBD2; clone size: NA; V gene: TRBV13; J gene: TRBJ2-7; CDR3 DNA: TGTGCCAGCAGCACTAGCGGGAGGGGCGACGAGCAGTACTTC; CDR3 protein: CASSTSGRGDEQYF
D gene: TRBD2; clone size: many; V gene: TRBV11-2; J gene: TRBJ2-1; CDR3 DNA: TGTGCCAGCAGCTTTGGGGGGGAGGGCCGAAATGAGCAGTTCTTC; CDR3 protein: CASSFGGEGRNEQFF
D gene: NA; clone size: many; V gene: TRBV5-4; J gene: TRBJ2-5; CDR3 DNA: TGTGCCAGCAGGCCACAGCAAGAAGAGACCCAGTACTTC; CDR3 protein: CASRPQQEETQYF
D gene: NA; clone size: NA; V gene: TRBV20-1; J gene: TRBJ2-7; CDR3 DNA: TGCAGTGCTAGTTCAGGGGACGAGCAGTACTTC; CDR3 protein: CSASSGDEQYF
D gene: NA; clone size: many; V gene: TRBV7-2; J gene: TRBJ1-4; CDR3 DNA: TGTGCCAGCAGCCTACGCCCCGGGCGGGAAAAACTGTTTTTT; CDR3 protein: CASSLRPGREKLFF
D gene: TRBD2; clone size: few; V gene: TRBV3-1; J gene: TRBJ2-1; CDR3 DNA: TGTGCCAGCAGCCAAGATAGGGTTATAGGGACTAGCGGGAGACTGGATTACAATGAGCAGTTCTTC; CDR3 protein: CASSQDRVIGTSGRLDYNEQFF
D gene: NA; clone size: NA; V gene: TRBV7-3; J gene: TRBJ1-1; CDR3 DNA: TGTGCCAGCAGCTTAGGACCCCTGCGAGGGACTGAAGCTTTCTTT; CDR3 protein: CASSLGPLRGTEAFF
D gene: NA; clone size: few; V gene: TRBV19; J gene: TRBJ1-1; CDR3 DNA: TGTGCCAGTAGTCCGGCAGCTAACACTGAAGCTTTCTTT; CDR3 protein: CASSPAANTEAFF